One TCR beta chain is described in this entry. Antigen unknown. This sample stems from a study of cytomegalovirus exposure and HLA in healthy donors. Each donor was healthy, and each was a bone marrow donor. The germline CDR1 and CDR2 sequences are SGHRS and YFSETQ. The CDR3 spans 13 residues. The study ran its PCR with 60 Vbeta and 13 Jbeta primers. TCRdb's copy holds only in-frame clones and misses some; the assay was immunoSEQ multiplex PCR. The repertoire holds approximately 190,000 clones, with 80% to 85% as singletons. Study findings and constraints: The study recorded 150 to 200 TCR beta chains that were cytomegalovirus-associated. Most TCR beta V segments were productive about 87% or about 30% of the time in an earlier analysis. With high specificity and sensitivity, the classifier reportedly diagnosed cytomegalovirus status.

The chain employs TRBV5-1 and TRBJ2-5; the D gene is possibly TRBD2 (5 bases). The DNA matches TRBJ2-7 better at its end, which makes the J call doubtful. The sample consisted of PBMCs. The receptor comes from a woman aged 18 to 35 in good health and CMV-seronegative. The CDR3 sequence is CASSLSGTYEQYF. DNA of the CDR3: TGCGCCAGCAGCTTAAGCGGCACCTACGAGCAGTACTTC.